The clone carrying this TCR beta chain was counted a few times. Its target is unknown. This table comes from immunoSEQ multiplex PCR, and its TCRdb copy is limited to in-frame clones, with some not included. The table shows roughly 700,000 clones, with roughly 91% occurring only once. The entry originates in a study of shared clonotypes between healthy human individuals. The V segment lost 4 bases and the J segment 8 bases; nucleotides outside the gene matches: 7. Per the germline V gene, CDR1 is SGDLS and CDR2 is YYNGEE. The length of the CDR3 is 14 residues. Points from the study as a whole: Sequencing depth was expected to influence donor clonotype sharing.

To make CD8 memory, CD45RO+ cells were put together with CCR7-negative CD45RA+ TemRA cells. The chain recombines TRBV9 with TRBJ1-4; 8 positions match TRBD1. Sequenced sample: memory CD8+ T cells from PBMCs. Documented subset: CD45RO+ cells pooled with CCR7-negative TemRA cells. The TCR was taken from a man younger than 35 in good health. Some clones in this sample may be carry-over from other donors' samples. Here the CDR3 reads CASSPWTGLEKLFF. The CDR3 DNA reads TGTGCCAGCAGCCCATGGACAGGGCTAGAAAAACTGTTTTTT.